This record concerns one T cell receptor (beta chain) sequence. As yet, its antigen is unknown. PCR amplification relied on 60 Vbeta primers (plus 13 Jbeta primers). The assay was immunoSEQ multiplex PCR, and TCRdb's table has in-frame clones only and misses some. The sample contains 210,000 or so clones, around 80% of which appear only once. The data were obtained in a study of cytomegalovirus exposure and HLA in healthy donors. Across the study: A previous analysis identified approximately 110 million unique TCR beta sequences derived from about 180 million T cells.

The CDR3 covers 14 residues. Trimming took off 7 bases at V and 3 bases at J, with 14 bases between the two ends. CDR1 and CDR2 (germline): SNHLY, FYNNEI. General observations from the study: The authors enumerated over 150 TCR beta chains as linked to cytomegalovirus. With high specificity and sensitivity, the classifier reportedly diagnosed cytomegalovirus status.

Sequenced material: PBMCs. V and J are TRBV2 and TRBJ2-3; perhaps TRBD1 as D (5 bases). The sequence was collected from a boy aged 5-17 years in good health and CMV-seronegative. CDR3 residues: CASTSGLRTDTQYF. The CDR3 DNA reads TGTGCCAGCACCTCAGGGCTTAGGACAGATACGCAGTATTTT.